Described below is a single TCR beta chain sequence and its context. The antigen remains unidentified. This sample is drawn from a study of shared clonotypes between healthy human individuals. Findings and limits, study-wide: Several donors held about 4.5% of naive CD4 clonotypes in common.

The CDR3 consists of 13 residues. The germline gives CDR1 SNHLY, CDR2 FYNNEI. Trimming stripped 2 bases from V and 7 bases from J, with 11 bases between. The protocol was immunoSEQ multiplex PCR, while the TCRdb copy is restricted to in-frame clones and leaves out a portion. In the table there are about 980,000 clones, more than 75% of which are singletons. The receptor was isolated from a man younger than 30 in good health. Sequenced: memory CD4+ T cells sorted from blood. Specified subset: CD45RA-negative fraction. The chain is built from TRBV2 and TRBJ1-1, with D perhaps TRBD1 (5 bases). The CDR3 protein is CASSESRQNEAFF. CDR3 in DNA: TGTGCCAGCAGTGAATCCCGACAGAATGAAGCTTTCTTT.